These 22 T cell receptor beta chains share one sample of origin, sequenced in a study of response to subunit inactivated influenza vaccine listed by TCRdb under 2018. Library prep was done by RT-PCR. The instrument was an Illumina HiSeq 2500. TCRdb reworked the public reads: Q25 trimming with fastp, MiXCR clone assembly, productive beta chains retained. CDR3 protein sequences are deduplicated, and each keeps its most common genes and DNA. The sample table holds about 830,000 distinct CDR3 sequences, of which around 18% were seen once. Of the sample, roughly a tenth falls within the top ten clones. Specimen: PBMCs from blood, collected about 5 days after vaccination. These receptors came from a man aged 50-60 years who received an inactivated influenza vaccine. Donor details come from another sample of the same person, matched by shared clones.

In its sample, this clonotype was seen many times. V is TRBV4-3 and J is TRBJ2-3; no reliable D call. CDR3 length equals 11 residues. The V gene lost 1 base and the J gene lost 7 bases, with 3 bases spanning the gap. CDR1 and CDR2 from the germline V gene are LGHNA and YSLEER. The chain's CDR3 is CASSQGYTQYF. Written as DNA, the CDR3 is TGCGCCAGCAGCCAAGGGTATACGCAGTATTTT.

The chain couples TRBV20-1 to TRBJ2-5, with no clear D. The CDR3 length is 13 residues. Germline-derived CDR1 and CDR2 are DFQATT and SNEGSKA (reference sequence). V lost 6 bases and J lost 3, with 14 bases in between. The CDR3 DNA follows: TGCAGTGCCGTCCCATGGGCAGAAGAGACCCAGTACTTC. Translated, it gives CSAVPWAEETQYF.

The V gene is TRBV20-1, the J gene TRBJ2-7; 10 nucleotides match TRBD1. Unmatched junction bases numbered 6, after V lost 0 bases and J lost 4 bases. The CDR3 contains 15 residues. Germline V gives CDR1 DFQATT, CDR2 SNEGSKA (reference sequence). CDR3 sequence (DNA): TGCAGTGCTAGAGACCGACAGGGGGCTGAGTACGAGCAGTACTTC. Its translation: CSARDRQGAEYEQYF.

CDR3 sequence (DNA): TGTGCCAGCAGTAGTTTCGGACAGGGCTACGAGCAGTACTTC. Translation gives CASSSFGQGYEQYF. This chain uses TRBV28 with TRBJ2-7; 8 positions agree with TRBD1. In germline, CDR1 is MDHEN, CDR2 SYDVKM. The V and J ends lost 5 bases and 3 bases, in that order; junction bases with no gene match: 6. The CDR3 totals 14 residues. The whole variable domain, filled in from reference TRBV28 and TRBJ2-7, reads DVKVTQSSRYLVKRTGEKVFLECVQDMDHENMFWYRQDPGLGLRLIYFSYDVKMKEKGDIPEGYSVSREKKERFSLILESASTNQTSMYLCASSSFGQGYEQYFGPGTRLTVT.

This clonotype was counted between two and nine times. The rearrangement joins TRBV10-3 to TRBJ2-5, with a tentative D call TRBD1 (6 bases). The germline V gene encodes CDR1 ENHRY and CDR2 SYGVKD. The CDR3 length is 13 residues. The ends were cut back, 7 bases at V and 1 base at J, with 10 bases in the middle. The CDR3 DNA sequence: TGTGCCATCACCCGGGACACCCAAGAGACCCAGTACTTC. Translating it yields CAITRDTQETQYF.

This chain connects TRBV10-3 to TRBJ2-2; D remains ambiguous. With 2 bases removed from V and 5 bases from J, the gap between germline ends came to 9 bases. The V gene's germline CDR1 is ENHRY and CDR2 SYGVKD. The CDR3 contains 14 residues. CDR3 DNA: TGTGCCATCAGTGAGCAAATCGGGACCGGGGAGCTGTTTTTT. Its protein product is CAISEQIGTGELFF.

This clonotype has just a few counts. The J gene is TRBJ2-1, the V gene TRBV29-1, with D maybe TRBD1 (6 bases). The CDR3 sequence is 15 residues long. Between the trimmed V and J ends, which lost 7 bases and 3 bases, there was a span of 19 bases. The germline gives CDR1 SQVTM, CDR2 ANQGSEA. CDR3 residues: CSAGGRDNFYNEQFF. The CDR3 DNA follows: TGCAGCGCTGGGGGCCGGGACAACTTCTACAATGAGCAGTTCTTC.

The V gene is TRBV20-1, the J gene TRBJ2-1; 7 bases agree with TRBD2. After removal of 0 bases from V and 7 bases from J, the junction contained 9 bases not matched to a gene. CDR1 DFQATT and CDR2 SNEGSKA come from the germline V gene (reference sequence). The CDR3 contains 15 residues. DNA of the CDR3: TGCAGTGCTAGAGATGAAGGAGCGGGGCCTAATGAGCAGTTCTTC. This gives the protein CSARDEGAGPNEQFF.

This clonotype has just a few counts. This sequence joins TRBV9 and TRBJ1-1; D remains unclear. The CDR3 sequence is 13 residues long. V was cut by 2 bases and J by 3 bases, with 8 bases left in between. Looked up from germline, CDR1 is SGDLS and CDR2 is YYNGEE. The CDR3 is CASSVGRHTEAFF. CDR3 bases: TGTGCCAGCAGCGTGGGCAGGCACACTGAAGCTTTCTTT.

This clonotype was found a few times. The chain recombines TRBV20-1 with TRBJ2-5, with 10 bases aligning to TRBD1. V was pared by 0 bases and J by 5 bases, with 6 bases of the junction left unmatched. This CDR3 region has 15 residues. In germline, CDR1 is DFQATT, CDR2 SNEGSKA (reference sequence). CDR3 region: CSAREDRGRGETQYF. Here the CDR3 DNA reads TGCAGTGCTAGAGAGGACAGGGGGAGGGGTGAGACCCAGTACTTC.

The genes are TRBV12-3 or TRBV12-4 and TRBJ2-7, with D perhaps being TRBD1 or TRBD2 (6 bases each). V lost 7 bases to trimming and J lost 2 bases, with 18 bases between them. This CDR3 is 15 amino acids long. The CDR3 sequence is CASTLGGGLPYEQYF. CDR3 nucleotides: TGTGCCAGCACCTTGGGTGGGGGGCTACCCTACGAGCAGTACTTC.

This clonotype was seen only a few times. V is TRBV7-8 and J is TRBJ1-5; D remains ambiguous. V was trimmed by 5 bases and J by 6 bases, leaving 14 bases between them. Per germline, CDR1 SGHVS and CDR2 FQNEAQ. The CDR3 is made up of 14 amino acids. The CDR3 nucleotides read TGTGCCAGCAGCGCGTTTGGGTTACGTCAGCCCCAGCATTTT. The encoded protein is CASSAFGLRQPQHF.

This clonotype was detected only a few times. V gene TRBV6-1 combines with J gene TRBJ2-1; the match to TRBD2 covers 8 bases. The V and J ends lost 4 bases and 8 bases, in that order; junction bases with no gene match: 7. This CDR3 has 14 amino acids. Germline CDR1 MNHNS, CDR2 SASEGT. The CDR3 spells CASSGTGGPHEQFF. CDR3 coding DNA: TGTGCCAGCAGTGGCACGGGGGGGCCACATGAGCAGTTCTTC.

This clonotype has only a few counts. The rearrangement links TRBV5-6 to TRBJ2-1, with 8 bases matching TRBD2. Germline V gene lookup returns CDR1 SGHDT and CDR2 YYEEEE. V trimming: 4 bases; J trimming: 7 bases; junction bases outside the gene matches: 10. The CDR3 loop spans 15 amino acids. In nucleotides, the CDR3 is TGTGCCAGCAGCCGATCGGGGGGGTGGATGAATGAGCAGTTCTTC. It is translated as CASSRSGGWMNEQFF. The full variable domain, completed using reference TRBV5-6 and TRBJ2-1, is DAGVTQSPTHLIKTRGQQVTLRCSPKSGHDTVSWYQQALGQGPQFIFQYYEEEERQRGNFPDRFSGHQFPNYSSELNVNALLLGDSALYLCASSRSGGWMNEQFFGPGTRLTVL.

This clonotype was counted a few times. The rearrangement links TRBV6-2 or TRBV6-3 to TRBJ1-5; D may be TRBD1 (6 bases). Germline V CDR1 and CDR2: MNHEY, SVGEGT. V lost 5 bases, J lost 4 bases, and 12 bases lay in between. The CDR3 has 14 residues. CDR3 nucleotides: TGTGCCAGCAGTCCCCGGGACATTAATCAGCCCCAGCATTTT. Protein: CASSPRDINQPQHF.

This clonotype appeared a few times. The chain recombines TRBV2 with TRBJ2-1, with D hard to call. The V and J ends lost 3 bases and 6 bases respectively, with 12 bases between them. The CDR3 spans 14 residues. The germline CDR1 and CDR2 sequences are SNHLY and FYNNEI. As DNA, the CDR3 is TGTGCCAGCAGTGATCAGCCCCGCTCCAATGAGCAGTTCTTC. It translates to CASSDQPRSNEQFF. The full variable domain, in which reference TRBV2 and TRBJ2-1 provide the parts outside the CDR3, is EPEVTQTPSHQVTQMGQEVILRCVPISNHLYFYWYRQILGQKVEFLVSFYNNEISEKSEIFDDQFSVERPDGSNFTLKIRSTKLEDSAMYFCASSDQPRSNEQFFGPGTRLTVL.

In DNA form, the CDR3 reads TGTGCCAGCAGCTTAGGTAACTCAGGGGCCTTACTCAAACACACTGAAGCTTTCTTT. Translation gives CASSLGNSGALLKHTEAFF. The J gene is TRBJ1-1, the V gene TRBV11-2; perhaps TRBD1 as D (6 bases). The V gene's germline CDR1 is SGHAT and CDR2 FQNNGV. The CDR3 runs to 19 residues. The germline V and J ends were trimmed by 1 base and 3 bases, with 24 bases remaining between them.

This clonotype was picked up a small number of times. The V call is TRBV28, the J call TRBJ2-7; D is unresolved. Germline values: CDR1 MDHEN, CDR2 SYDVKM. The CDR3 is made up of 14 amino acids. V was clipped by 3 bases and J by 1 base, with 10 bases between them. The CDR3 nucleotides are TGTGCCAGCAGTTTTCCTCCCAGGTCCTACGAGCAGTACTTC. The encoded protein is CASSFPPRSYEQYF.

The J gene is TRBJ2-7, the V gene TRBV9; 15 bases map to TRBD2. Germline assignment: CDR1 SGDLS and CDR2 YYNGEE. CDR3 length: 19 amino acids. Trimming at V came to 0 bases and at J to 0 bases, leaving 7 bases not matched to a gene. CDR3: CASSVAPGLAGGHSYEQYF. In nucleotides, the CDR3 is TGTGCCAGCAGCGTAGCTCCGGGACTAGCGGGAGGACACTCCTACGAGCAGTACTTC.

V usage is TRBV30 and J usage is TRBJ2-7; D gene unclear. V dropped 1 base and J dropped 3 bases, with 7 bases sitting between them. The CDR3 covers 12 residues. CDR1 and CDR2 (germline): GTSNPN, SVGIG (reference sequence). In DNA, the CDR3 is TGTGCCTGGAGTGGGTCTGTCTACGAGCAGTACTTC. It encodes CAWSGSVYEQYF. The whole variable domain, filled in from reference TRBV30 and TRBJ2-7, reads SQTIHQWPATLVQPVGSPLSLECTVEGTSNPNLYWYRQAAGRGLQLLFYSVGIGQISSEVPQNLSASRPQDRQFILSSKKLLLSDSGFYLCAWSGSVYEQYFGPGTRLTVT.

The rearrangement links TRBV24-1 to TRBJ2-5; 13 nucleotides match TRBD2. Looked up from germline, CDR1 is KGHDR and CDR2 is SFDVKD. The CDR3 totals 16 residues. V lost 3 bases and J lost 5; bases outside the gene matches: 5. The DNA for the CDR3 is TGTGCCACCAGTGATCCGGGACTAGCGGGGTTGGAGACCCAGTACTTC. This encodes CATSDPGLAGLETQYF.

The CDR3 coding sequence is TGTGCCAGCAGTCCCAGGGGGGCCTCTGGGGCCAACGTCCTGACTTTC. Amino acid sequence: CASSPRGASGANVLTF. The chain employs TRBV12-3 or TRBV12-4 and TRBJ2-6, with a tentative D call TRBD1 (7 bases). CDR3 length equals 16 residues. Trimming removed 5 bases from V and 0 bases from J, with 11 bases in between.